The sequence of this T cell receptor beta chain was determined in a study of blood T cell repertoires in COVID-19. For the study at large: Material from acute and convalescent COVID-19 was sourced from the United States, Italy and Spain. PBMCs, B-cell-depleted T cells, or T cells were the source of the cDNA or gDNA that made up the material.

Patients from Seattle were sampled longitudinally, starting during active infection. Per the original methods: From reference gene primer amplification, estimates of nucleated cell counts were derived. TCRdb's copy holds only in-frame clones and misses some; the assay was immunoSEQ multiplex PCR. That table supplies the V and J calls and clone size; D and trimming were determined from the DNA. Here the sample spans approximately 260,000 clones, approximately 88% being singletons. The CDR3 covers 15 residues. The V end lost 3 bases, the J end lost 6 bases, and 19 bases lay between the germline ends. Per germline, CDR1 SGDLS and CDR2 YYNGEE.

Material: peripheral blood. The receptor's source is an older woman with COVID-19, enrolled during active disease. The V call is TRBV9, the J call TRBJ2-7; TRBD1 is a possible D gene (5 bases). The CDR3: CASSAQQVLVGEQYF. Written as DNA, the CDR3 is TGTGCCAGCAGCGCCCAACAGGTATTGGTAGGCGAGCAGTACTTC.